This entry describes one T cell receptor (beta chain). What this receptor recognizes is not known. Nothing much larger sits one base from this clone, and base qualities are not available. TCRbeta CDR3 regions were amplified from genomic DNA using the immunoSEQ Assay, a bias-controlled multiplex PCR. Per the original workflow: The number of nucleated cells in each sample was estimated from the amplification of reference gene primers within the assay. To quantify the absolute abundance of each unique TCRbeta CDR3 rearrangement, sequence reads were collapsed and filtered. Productive Simpson clonality was computed per sample as the square root of Simpson's diversity index over productive rearrangements. The table comes from immuneACCESS by way of TCRdb, which keeps in-frame sequences with V and J called. Part of the clones is missing from these tables; in studies checked, under half for an unresolved V gene and the rest for unknown reasons. V and J calls and clone size are as listed in that table; D and trimming were resolved from the DNA. A total of 250,000 to 300,000 clones appear in this sample, roughly 89% of them only once. The top ten constitute approximately 2% of the sample.

This record belongs to a study of blood T cell repertoires in COVID-19 (dated by TCRdb to 2020 to 2022). Concerning the study at large: Samples from collaborators originated in the United States, Italy and Spain and spanned both the acute and convalescent phases of COVID-19. The repertoires were released in a freely available public database meant as a resource for research on the immune response to SARS-CoV-2. Deeply sampled blood TCRbeta repertoires from subjects exposed to, actively infected with, or recovered from COVID-19 were included in the dataset. HLA class I and class II types, where available, came from metadata supplied by the sample provider rather than from assay-based typing. The material from the prospective study consisted of cDNA or gDNA derived from T cells, B-cell-depleted T cells, or PBMCs. Samples were obtained from the ongoing ImmuneRACE study (first 160 participants) and from some 1,200 subjects provided by 6 global collaborators. A de-identified subject ID, COVID-19 status, age in years and sex were almost always included in the sample metadata. Study-wide findings and limitations: The amount of clinical and demographic metadata varied by source and participant and was provided uncurated.

For CDR1 and CDR2, the germline V gene lists MNHEY and SVGAGI. Trimming removed 6 bases from V and 2 bases from J; the gene matches leave 2 bases unexplained. The CDR3, from cysteine to phenylalanine, totals 13 residues. Left in the record is the CDR3 DNA by itself, 39 bases read in frame from the first base. Participants in the prospective study were aged 18 to 89 years, lived in 20 to 25 United States geographic areas, and enrolled through a virtual design. To assign participants to cohorts, the prospective study relied on clinical history that participants themselves reported in a screening survey and a study questionnaire. ImmuneRACE Cohort 3 recovered participants were defined by two consecutive negative NP/OP PCR tests, healthcare professional clearance, or symptom resolution. In the prospective study, mobile phlebotomists collected whole blood, serum and a nasopharyngeal or oropharyngeal swab from each participant. Participants in the prospective study had the option to provide additional blood draws and questionnaires over a roughly two-month period. Before DNA extraction, blood samples from the prospective study were shipped at room temperature or frozen.

Source material: PBMCs or T cells enriched from blood (not recorded which). This chain is built from TRBV6-5 and TRBJ2-7, and TRBD1 aligns with 9 junction nucleotides. This clonotype was obtained from a woman aged 60-70 years who had recovered from COVID-19. At the DNA level, the sequence is TGTGCCAGCAGCCGGGACAGGGCCTACGAGCAGTACTTC. This sequence encodes CASSRDRAYEQYF.